This entry features one TCR beta chain sequence. The second PCR ran roughly 6 to 11 cycles with a sample-barcoded 5' primer and J-beta primers. From the 5' RACE reads, TCRdb called clonotypes with MiXCR, one entry per CDR3 protein. The table shows about a million distinct CDR3 sequences, with about 53% occurring only once. Germline V gene lookup returns CDR1 ENHRY and CDR2 SYGVKD. V lost 3 bases to trimming and J lost 11 bases; unmatched junction nucleotides: 19. The CDR3 contains 17 residues. The data were taken from a study of blood T cells in healthy people across ages. The sequence came from a woman aged 60-70 years in good health. The chain couples TRBV10-3 to TRBJ2-5; 9 bases line up with TRBD2. The sample consisted of blood. Written as DNA, the CDR3 is TGTGCCATCAGTGACATCCGGACTAGCGAGGTCGTTGATGAGCAGTACTTC. This encodes CAISDIRTSEVVDEQYF.